This T cell receptor beta chain was sequenced for a study of CD8+ T cells in alopecia areata. Findings and limits, study-wide: Lesional tissue from the scalp (especially in alopecia totalis/universalis) showed higher clonality than normal scalp. Sharing of TCR sequences between patients (possibly for HLA-related reasons) was less clear than in mice.

CD4+ and CD8+ T cells were sorted from PBMCs stained for CD3, CD4 and CD8. Following RNA extraction, reverse transcription yielded cDNA that acted as the sequencing template. Repertoires were generated with immunoSEQ multiplex PCR, while TCRdb's copy carries only in-frame clones and drops some. Among roughly 120,000 clones, approximately 60% were seen once, and the ten largest hold 2.8%. As for this clone: What it binds is not known.

The sequenced sample consisted of CD4+ T cells sorted from blood. The sequence derives from a human donor in good health.

Here the CDR3 reads CASSLDGDQPQHF. The CDR3 DNA follows: TGTGCCAGCAGCTTGGACGGGGATCAGCCCCAGCATTTT. V and J are TRBV5-4 and TRBJ1-5; D remains unclear. Trimming took off 0 bases at V and 5 bases at J, with 6 bases between the two ends. Germline V gives CDR1 SGHNT, CDR2 YYREEE (reference sequence). The CDR3 is 13 amino acids. Full variable domain (rest looked up from reference TRBV5-4 and TRBJ1-5): ETGVTQSPTHLIKTRGQQVTLRCSSQSGHNTVSWYQQALGQGPQFIFQYYREEENGRGNFPPRFSGLQFPNYSSELNVNALELDDSALYLCASSLDGDQPQHFGDGTRLSIL.